This TCR beta chain derives from a study of human T cells and chemical hapten exposure. Overall study context: Patients having alopecia areata, totalis or universalis were mostly female.

Individual cDNA molecules had unique molecular identifiers attached to them by the library. TCRdb independently ran MiXCR on the RACE reads; one entry per CDR3 protein. The table lists more than 300,000 distinct CDR3 sequences, roughly 6% of them singletons. This clonotype has more than one count but fewer than ten. The target antigen is unknown. V was trimmed by 5 bases and J by 6 bases, leaving 11 bases between them. This CDR3 is built from 14 residues. The V gene's germline CDR1 is SGHVS and CDR2 FNYEAQ. Notes on the study in general: Against controls, expanded TCRs gave rise to significantly more large CDR3 similarity clusters.

Time point indicated: pre-sensitization, week 0. Treatment: therapeutic diphenylcyclopropenone sensitization with weekly scalp DPC. The sample here was whole blood, taken in connection with sensitization to the hapten diphenylcyclopropenone (DPC). This sequence originates from a young woman with alopecia areata. Some clones in this sample may be carry-over from other donors' samples. The chain employs TRBV7-6 and TRBJ1-6, with D hard to call. CDR3 loop: CASSPADSNSPLHF. CDR3 nucleotides: TGTGCCAGCAGCCCGGCAGATAGTAATTCACCCCTCCACTTT.